The source of this TCR beta chain is a study of blood T cell repertoires in COVID-19. As handled by the study authors: Estimates of nucleated cell counts were drawn from the amplification of reference gene primers. The protocol was immunoSEQ multiplex PCR, while the TCRdb copy is restricted to in-frame clones and leaves out a portion. The V and J calls and clone size were taken over from that table, and D and trimming were inferred from the DNA. This sample carries about 300,000 clones, about 88% of them seen once, and the ten largest clones take roughly 1.5%. Sequencing was performed on peripheral blood. The clonotype originates from a human donor with COVID-19, enrolled during active disease. The donor label of this sample is uncertain.

CDR3 amino acids: CASGLSGGNQPQHF. As DNA, the CDR3 is TGTGCTAGTGGACTTTCAGGGGGCAATCAGCCCCAGCATTTT. V gene TRBV12-5 combines with J gene TRBJ1-5, with TRBD1 as a possible D gene (6 bases). CDR3 length: 14 amino acids. CDR1 and CDR2 (germline): LGHNT, FRNRAP. V was cut by 6 bases and J by 2 bases, with 11 bases left in between.